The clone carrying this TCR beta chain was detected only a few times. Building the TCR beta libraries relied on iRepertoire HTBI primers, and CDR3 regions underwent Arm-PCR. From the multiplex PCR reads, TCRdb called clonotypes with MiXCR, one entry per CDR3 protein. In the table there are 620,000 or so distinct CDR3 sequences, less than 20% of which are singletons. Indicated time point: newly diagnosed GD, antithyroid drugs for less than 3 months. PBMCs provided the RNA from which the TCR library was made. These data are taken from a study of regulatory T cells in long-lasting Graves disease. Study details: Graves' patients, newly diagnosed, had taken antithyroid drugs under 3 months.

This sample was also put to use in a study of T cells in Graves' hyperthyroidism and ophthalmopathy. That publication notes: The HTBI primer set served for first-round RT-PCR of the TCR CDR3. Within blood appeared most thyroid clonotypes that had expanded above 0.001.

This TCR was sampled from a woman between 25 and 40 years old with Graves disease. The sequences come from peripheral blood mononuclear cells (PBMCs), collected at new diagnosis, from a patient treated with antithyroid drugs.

CDR3 amino acids: CASSSVGTNYEQYF. DNA for the CDR3: TGCGCCAGCAGCTCCGTCGGGACAAACTACGAGCAGTACTTC. The J gene is TRBJ2-7, the V gene TRBV5-1; a possible D gene is TRBD1 (6 bases). CDR1 SGHRS and CDR2 YFSETQ come from the germline V gene. This CDR3 spans 14 amino acids. V was pared by 3 bases and J by 3 bases, with 13 bases between.